This record looks at one T cell receptor beta chain sequence and its context. The antigen remains undetermined. The sample originates from a study of CD8 T cells in ankylosing spondylitis. Study-wide results and caveats: Blood of patients with ankylosing spondylitis appeared to be characterized by a TCR beta motif of about 8 highly homologous variants. Certain motif variants had earlier been reported in reactive arthritis synovial fluid and blood.

TCRdb reprocessed the 5' RACE reads via MiXCR and lists one record per CDR3 protein. The sample lists just under 550,000 distinct CDR3 sequences, roughly 13% seen once, with 6.8% in the top ten. Germline loops: CDR1 LGHNA, CDR2 YNFKEQ. V gave up 0 bases and J gave up 8 bases, with 7 bases separating them. CDR3 size: 12 residues. The TCR comes from a male donor with ankylosing spondylitis. The J gene is TRBJ2-5, the V gene TRBV4-2; D might be TRBD1 or TRBD2, each matching 5 bases. The sample was blood, either unsorted or a sorted T cell fraction (not recorded which). In nucleotides, the CDR3 is TGTGCCAGCAGCCAAGATGGGGGTACCCAGTACTTC. Translated, it gives CASSQDGGTQYF.